This T cell receptor (beta chain) stems from a study of blood T cell repertoires in COVID-19. Across the study: PBMCs, B-cell-depleted T cells, or T cells provided the cDNA or gDNA that made up the material.

Trimming left V 1 base short and J 0 bases short, with 10 bases between. Germline V gives CDR1 SGHTA, CDR2 FQGNSA. The CDR3 is 15 residues long. Some clones are missing from TCRdb's copy, which holds only in-frame ones; the method was immunoSEQ multiplex PCR. This table holds around 85,000 clones, roughly 86% found once. The rearrangement uses TRBV7-2 and TRBJ2-7; possible D gene TRBD1, 6 bases. Input material: peripheral blood. This clonotype was sampled from a man aged 50 or older with active COVID-19. The chain's CDR3 is CASSLGTVTSYEQYF. The DNA of the CDR3 is TGTGCCAGCAGCTTAGGGACAGTGACCTCCTACGAGCAGTACTTC.